These T cell receptor beta chains were read from a single sample in a study of OX40 agonist ivuxolimab in advanced cancers. Data came from immunoSEQ multiplex PCR; TCRdb stores just in-frame clones and leaves some out. The table shows 65,000 or so clones, with around four fifths occurring only once. Sequenced material: CD4+ or CD8+ T cells sorted from blood, taken in a trial of the OX40 agonist ivuxolimab. The source of these receptors is an adult with an advanced solid tumor such as melanoma, head and neck, liver or kidney cancer. Both conserved end residues are trimmed from each CDR3. Fields, in order: clone size, J gene, V gene, D gene, CDR3 protein. D genes are given only for firm matches. A clone size is listed for some rows: how often the clone was seen (once, few, many), or a class if it is expanded.

>-|TRBJ2-7|TRBV6-8|-
ASKEDGYEQY
>once|TRBJ2-2|TRBV4-2|-
ASSQEVRLNTGELF
>medium-sized|TRBJ2-2|TRBV6-4|-
ASSGAARPNTGELF
>few|TRBJ1-3|TRBV7-9|-
ASSYGRGNTIY
>-|TRBJ2-7|TRBV7-6|-
ASSSIRDGGSYEQY
>few|TRBJ1-3|TRBV15|-
ATSRETGLAGNTIY
>-|TRBJ2-3|TRBV2|TRBD2
ASITRNGRTDTQY
>-|TRBJ1-2|TRBV28|-
ASSWGRAASRYT
>-|TRBJ2-5|TRBV14|-
ASSQLSEQY
>-|TRBJ2-2|TRBV28|-
ARDRRRQGVPGELF
>-|TRBJ1-4|TRBV6-6|-
ASSARDLLF
>-|TRBJ1-4|TRBV27|-
ASSRDWEEANEKLF
>-|TRBJ2-1|TRBV11-2|-
ASSLRVDQLAIYNEQF
>-|TRBJ2-7|TRBV7-6|-
ASSLGLQDYEQY
>-|TRBJ2-6|TRBV19|-
ASSIRETSGANVLT
>-|TRBJ2-7|TRBV14|-
ASSPFDSYEQY
>-|TRBJ1-4|TRBV4-1|TRBD1
ASSQEDRGNEKLF
>-|TRBJ2-3|TRBV10-3|-
AIRIPTQGSHTDTQY
>-|-|TRBV15|TRBD2
ATSRAGRGTYEQY
>once|TRBJ1-2|TRBV2|-
ASKSGVLDGYT
>-|TRBJ1-4|TRBV27|-
ASSRLGQGEKLF
>-|TRBJ2-1|TRBV28|-
ASSPPGGTRSYNEQF
>-|TRBJ2-1|TRBV7-8|-
ASSWGDESNEQF
>-|TRBJ2-1|TRBV5-1|-
ASSPGGWARINAYNEQF
>-|TRBJ1-1|TRBV6-5|-
ASSSVAANTEAF
>few|TRBJ2-6|TRBV6-6|TRBD1
ASSRQGASGANVLT
>-|TRBJ2-3|TRBV2|-
ASRPGYVTDTQY
>-|TRBJ2-3|TRBV11-2|TRBD2
ASSYSGRRDDTQY